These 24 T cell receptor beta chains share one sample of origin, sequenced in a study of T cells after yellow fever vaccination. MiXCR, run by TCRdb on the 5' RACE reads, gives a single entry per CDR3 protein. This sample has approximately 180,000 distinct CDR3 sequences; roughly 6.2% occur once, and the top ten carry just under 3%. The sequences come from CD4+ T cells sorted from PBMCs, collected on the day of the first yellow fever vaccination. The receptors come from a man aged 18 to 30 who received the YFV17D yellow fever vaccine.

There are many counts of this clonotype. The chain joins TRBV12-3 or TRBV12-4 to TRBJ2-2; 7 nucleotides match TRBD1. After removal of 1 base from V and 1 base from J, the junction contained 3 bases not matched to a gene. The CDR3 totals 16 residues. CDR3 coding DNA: TGTGCCAGCAGTTTAGATTGGACAGGGAACACCGGGGAGCTGTTTTTT. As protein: CASSLDWTGNTGELFF.

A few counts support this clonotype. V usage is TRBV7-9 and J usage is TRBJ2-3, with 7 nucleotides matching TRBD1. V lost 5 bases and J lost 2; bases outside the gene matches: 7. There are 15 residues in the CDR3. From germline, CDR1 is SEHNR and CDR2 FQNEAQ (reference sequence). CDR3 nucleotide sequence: TGTGCCAGCAGCCTGGGACAGAGCTTCACAGATACGCAGTATTTT. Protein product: CASSLGQSFTDTQYF.

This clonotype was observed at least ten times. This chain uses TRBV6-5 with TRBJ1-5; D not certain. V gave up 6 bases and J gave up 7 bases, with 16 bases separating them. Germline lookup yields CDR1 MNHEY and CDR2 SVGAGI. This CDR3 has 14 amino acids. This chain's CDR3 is CASSPVGIRQPQHF. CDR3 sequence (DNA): TGTGCCAGCAGCCCCGTCGGGATAAGGCAGCCCCAGCATTTT.

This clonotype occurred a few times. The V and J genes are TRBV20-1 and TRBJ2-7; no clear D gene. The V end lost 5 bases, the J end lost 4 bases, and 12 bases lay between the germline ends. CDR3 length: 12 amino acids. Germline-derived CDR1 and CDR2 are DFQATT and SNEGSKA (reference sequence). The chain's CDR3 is CSASLKPYEQYF. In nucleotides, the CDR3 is TGCAGTGCTTCCCTAAAACCGTACGAGCAGTACTTC.

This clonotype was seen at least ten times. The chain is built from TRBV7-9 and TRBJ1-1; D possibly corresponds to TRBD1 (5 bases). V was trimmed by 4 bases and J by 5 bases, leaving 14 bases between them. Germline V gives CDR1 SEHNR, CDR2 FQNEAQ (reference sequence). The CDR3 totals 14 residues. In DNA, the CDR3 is TGTGCCAGCAGCTCCGCCCTGGGGGGGACTGAAGCTTTCTTT. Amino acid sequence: CASSSALGGTEAFF.

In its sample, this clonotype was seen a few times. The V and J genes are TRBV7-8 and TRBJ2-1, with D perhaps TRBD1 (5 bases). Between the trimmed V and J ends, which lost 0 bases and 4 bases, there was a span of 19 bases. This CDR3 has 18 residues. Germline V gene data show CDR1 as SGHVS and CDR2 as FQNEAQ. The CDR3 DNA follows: TGTGCCAGCAGCTTAGCCCCGTGGGCAGGAAAGGGGTACAATGAGCAGTTCTTC. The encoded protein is CASSLAPWAGKGYNEQFF.

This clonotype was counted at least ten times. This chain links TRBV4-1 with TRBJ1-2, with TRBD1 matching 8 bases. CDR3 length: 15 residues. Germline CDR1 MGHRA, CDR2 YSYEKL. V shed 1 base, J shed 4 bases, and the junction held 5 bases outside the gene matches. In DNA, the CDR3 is TGCGCCAGCAGCCAAGGGGGACAGGAGATCTATGGCTACACCTTC. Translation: CASSQGGQEIYGYTF.

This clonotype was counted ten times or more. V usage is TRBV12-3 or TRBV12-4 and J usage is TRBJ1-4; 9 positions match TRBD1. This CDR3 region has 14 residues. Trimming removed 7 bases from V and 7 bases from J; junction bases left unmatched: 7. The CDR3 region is CASNLGQGREKLFF. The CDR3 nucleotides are TGTGCCAGCAATCTGGGACAGGGCCGTGAAAAACTGTTTTTT.

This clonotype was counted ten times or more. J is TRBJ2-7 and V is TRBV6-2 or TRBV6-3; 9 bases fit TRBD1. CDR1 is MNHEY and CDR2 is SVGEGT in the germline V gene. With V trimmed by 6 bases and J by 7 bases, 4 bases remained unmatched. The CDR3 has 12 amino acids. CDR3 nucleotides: TGTGCCAGCAGGGGACAGGGAAGGGAGCAGTACGTC. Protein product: CASRGQGREQYV.

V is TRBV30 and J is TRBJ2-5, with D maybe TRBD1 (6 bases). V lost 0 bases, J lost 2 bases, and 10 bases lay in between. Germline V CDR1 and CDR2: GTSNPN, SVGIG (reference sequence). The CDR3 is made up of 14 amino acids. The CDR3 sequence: CAWSVYDRQETQYF. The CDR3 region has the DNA TGTGCCTGGAGTGTATACGACAGGCAAGAGACCCAGTACTTC.

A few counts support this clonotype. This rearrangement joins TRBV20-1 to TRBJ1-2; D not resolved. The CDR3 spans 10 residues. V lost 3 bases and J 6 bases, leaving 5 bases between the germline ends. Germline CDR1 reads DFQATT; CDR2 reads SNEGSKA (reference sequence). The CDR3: CSARLHGYTF. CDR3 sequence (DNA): TGCAGTGCTAGGCTACATGGCTACACCTTC.

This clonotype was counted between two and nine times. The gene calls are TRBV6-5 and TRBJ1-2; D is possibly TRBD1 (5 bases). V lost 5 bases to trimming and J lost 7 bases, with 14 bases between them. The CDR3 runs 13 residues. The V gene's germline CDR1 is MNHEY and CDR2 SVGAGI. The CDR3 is CASSHTQGTGYTF. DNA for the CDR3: TGTGCCAGCAGTCACACGCAGGGTACTGGCTACACCTTC.

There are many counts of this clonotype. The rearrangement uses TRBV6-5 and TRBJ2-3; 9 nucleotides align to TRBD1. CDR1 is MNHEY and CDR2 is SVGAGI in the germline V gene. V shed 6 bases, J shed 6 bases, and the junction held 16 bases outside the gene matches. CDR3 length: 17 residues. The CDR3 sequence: CASSRRIGTGPRDTQYF. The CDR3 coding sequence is TGTGCCAGCAGCCGAAGGATAGGGACAGGGCCCCGGGATACGCAGTATTTT.

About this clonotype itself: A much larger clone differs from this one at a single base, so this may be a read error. CDR3 nucleotide sequence: TGCGCCAGCAGCCTCGCGCCATTGACAAGCCGAGGATCTGGGGCCAACGTCCTGACTTTC. This gives the protein CASSLAPLTSRGSGANVLTF. V and J are TRBV4-1 and TRBJ2-6; D remains unclear. Germline V gene sequence: CDR1 MGHRA, CDR2 YSYEKL. The germline V and J ends were trimmed by 4 bases and 1 base, with 23 bases remaining between them. This CDR3 comprises 20 residues.

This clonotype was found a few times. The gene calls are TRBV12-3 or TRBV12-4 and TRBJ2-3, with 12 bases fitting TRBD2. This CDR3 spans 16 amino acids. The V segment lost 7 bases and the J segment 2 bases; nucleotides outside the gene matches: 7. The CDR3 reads CASNLLAGGDTDTQYF. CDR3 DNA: TGTGCCAGCAACTTACTAGCGGGGGGAGACACAGATACGCAGTATTTT.

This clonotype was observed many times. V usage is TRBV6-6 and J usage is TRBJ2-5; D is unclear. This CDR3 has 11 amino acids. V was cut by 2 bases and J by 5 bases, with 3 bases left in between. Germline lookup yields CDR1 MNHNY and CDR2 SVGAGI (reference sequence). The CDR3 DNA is TGTGCCAGCAGTTACCGGGAGACCCAGTACTTC. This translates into CASSYRETQYF.

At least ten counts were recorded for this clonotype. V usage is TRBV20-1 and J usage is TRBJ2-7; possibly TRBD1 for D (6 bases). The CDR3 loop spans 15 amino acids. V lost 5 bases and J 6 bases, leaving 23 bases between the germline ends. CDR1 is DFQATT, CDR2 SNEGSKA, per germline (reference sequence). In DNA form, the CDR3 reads TGCAGTGCTCCAAAGGGGGATACAGGGAACATCGAGCAGTACGTC. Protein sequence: CSAPKGDTGNIEQYV.

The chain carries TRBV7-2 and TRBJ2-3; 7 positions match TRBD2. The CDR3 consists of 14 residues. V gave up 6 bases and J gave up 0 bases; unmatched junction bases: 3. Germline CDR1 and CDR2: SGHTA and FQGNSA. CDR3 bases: TGTGCCAGCAGGGTGGGACTAAGCACAGATACGCAGTATTTT. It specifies CASRVGLSTDTQYF.

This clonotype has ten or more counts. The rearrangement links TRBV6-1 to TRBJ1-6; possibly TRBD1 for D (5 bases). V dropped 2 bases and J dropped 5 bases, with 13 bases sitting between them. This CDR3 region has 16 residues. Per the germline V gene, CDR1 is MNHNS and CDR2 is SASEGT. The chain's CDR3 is CASSEKGRAHNSPLHF. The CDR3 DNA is TGTGCCAGCAGTGAAAAGGGCAGGGCCCATAATTCACCCCTCCACTTT.

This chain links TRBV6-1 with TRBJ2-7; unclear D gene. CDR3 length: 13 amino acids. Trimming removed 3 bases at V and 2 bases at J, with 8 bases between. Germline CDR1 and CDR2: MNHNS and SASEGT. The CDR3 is CASSELGAYEQYF. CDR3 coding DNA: TGTGCCAGCAGTGAGCTTGGCGCCTACGAGCAGTACTTC.

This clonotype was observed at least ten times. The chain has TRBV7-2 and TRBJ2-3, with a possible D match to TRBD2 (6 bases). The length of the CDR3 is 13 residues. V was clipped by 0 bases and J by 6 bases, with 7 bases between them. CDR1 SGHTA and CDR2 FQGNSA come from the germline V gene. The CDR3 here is CASSLARGDTQYF. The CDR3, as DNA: TGTGCCAGCAGCTTAGCGCGGGGCGATACGCAGTATTTT. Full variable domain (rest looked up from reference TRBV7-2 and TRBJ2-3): GAGVSQSPSNKVTEKGKDVELRCDPISGHTALYWYRQSLGQGLEFLIYFQGNSAPDKSGLPSDRFSAERTGGSVSTLTIQRTQQEDSAVYLCASSLARGDTQYFGPGTRLTVL.

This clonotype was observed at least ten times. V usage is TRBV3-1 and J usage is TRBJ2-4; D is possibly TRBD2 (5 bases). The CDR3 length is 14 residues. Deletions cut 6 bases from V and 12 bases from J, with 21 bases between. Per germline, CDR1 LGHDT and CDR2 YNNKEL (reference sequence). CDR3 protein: CASSPLLDFRTQYF. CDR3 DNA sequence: TGTGCCAGCAGTCCCCTTTTGGACTTTCGGACTCAGTACTTC.

CDR3 bases: TGCGCCAGCAGCGAATCCAGGGCCTTCCAACCTGGAAACACCATATATTTT. Protein sequence: CASSESRAFQPGNTIYF. The chain has TRBV5-1 and TRBJ1-3, with a tentative D call TRBD1 (5 bases). V lost 4 bases to trimming and J lost 2 bases, with 19 bases between them. The CDR3 contains 17 residues. The germline V gene has CDR1 SGHRS and CDR2 YFSETQ.

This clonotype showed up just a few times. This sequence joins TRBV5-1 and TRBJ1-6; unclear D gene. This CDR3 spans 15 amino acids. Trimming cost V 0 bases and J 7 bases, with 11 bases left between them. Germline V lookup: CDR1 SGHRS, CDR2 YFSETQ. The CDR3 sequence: CASSLAMGINSPLHF. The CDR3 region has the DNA TGCGCCAGCAGCTTGGCAATGGGGATCAATTCACCCCTCCACTTT. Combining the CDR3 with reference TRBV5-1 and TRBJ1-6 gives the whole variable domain KAGVTQTPRYLIKTRGQQVTLSCSPISGHRSVSWYQQTPGQGLQFLFEYFSETQRNKGNFPGRFSGRQFSNSRSEMNVSTLELGDSALYLCASSLAMGINSPLHFGNGTRLTVT.